The 30 T cell receptor beta chains presented below share a single source sample, sequenced in a study of T cell responses to AZD1222 COVID-19 vaccine. Assay: immunoSEQ multiplex PCR; the TCRdb copy retains only in-frame clones and omits some. The table records around 80,000 clones, 85% to 95% of them present only once. Sequencing used peripheral blood, obtained on day 0 of AZD1222 vaccination. These receptors all stem from an adult in good health.

The V and J genes are TRBV3-1 (or the pseudogene TRBV3-2) and TRBJ1-4, with D uncertain. In germline, CDR1 is LGHDT, CDR2 YNNKEL (reference sequence). The V end was cut by 0 bases, the J end by 5 bases, with 16 bases between. The CDR3 contains 17 residues. In DNA, the CDR3 is TGTGCCAGCAGCCAAGAAAACCCAGCTACTACGAATGAAAAACTGTTTTTT. Amino acids: CASSQENPATTNEKLFF.

This chain connects TRBV5-3 to TRBJ1-5; 10 bases line up with TRBD1. TRBV5-3 is marked as an open reading frame, function uncertain. Unmatched junction bases numbered 9, after V lost 3 bases and J lost 6 bases. The CDR3 spans 16 residues. The CDR3 DNA reads TGTGCCAGAAGCTCACAAGACAGGGGGCCTGGTCAGCCCCAGCATTTT. Translating it yields CARSSQDRGPGQPQHF.

This chain links TRBV27 with TRBJ1-4; a weak D match, TRBD1 (6 bases). CDR3 size: 13 residues. V lost 6 bases and J lost 8, with 13 bases in between. Germline V gives CDR1 MNHEY, CDR2 SMNVEV (reference sequence). The CDR3 spells CASRTGLREKLFF. In DNA, the CDR3 is TGTGCCAGCAGAACAGGGCTGAGGGAAAAACTGTTTTTT.

V gene TRBV2 combines with J gene TRBJ2-3; tentatively, D is TRBD2 (7 bases). This CDR3 has 14 residues. CDR1 is SNHLY, CDR2 FYNNEI, per germline. V lost 7 bases and J lost 9, with 20 bases in between. The CDR3 DNA follows: TGTGCCAGCAACCGACCGGAGGGGGGGCCCACGCAGTATTTT. Its translation is CASNRPEGGPTQYF.

The V gene is TRBV28, the J gene TRBJ2-1; TRBD2 is a possible D gene (6 bases). The CDR3 extends over 14 amino acids. V shed 6 bases and J shed 7 bases, with 16 bases lying between them. Germline values: CDR1 MDHEN, CDR2 SYDVKM. As DNA, the CDR3 is TGTGCCAGCAGGTGGAGGGTTACGGGGAATGAGCAGTTCTTC. As protein: CASRWRVTGNEQFF.

V usage is TRBV12-3 or TRBV12-4 and J usage is TRBJ2-7, with D hard to call. Trimming removed 4 bases from V and 6 bases from J, with 10 bases in between. The CDR3 is made up of 12 amino acids. The CDR3 DNA reads as TGTGCCAGCAGTTATCTCGGTGGCGAGCAGTACTTC. Translated, it gives CASSYLGGEQYF.

The genes are TRBV15 and TRBJ2-7; D gene uncertain. V lost 5 bases and J 0 bases, leaving 11 bases between the germline ends. Germline-derived CDR1 and CDR2 are LNHNV and YYDKDF (reference sequence). CDR3 length: 14 amino acids. The CDR3 here is CATSRSSNSYEQYF. As DNA, the CDR3 is TGTGCCACCAGCCGGAGCAGCAACTCCTACGAGCAGTACTTC.

The J gene is TRBJ1-2, the V gene TRBV2; 7 bases are a match to TRBD1. CDR3 length: 15 residues. Germline lookup yields CDR1 SNHLY and CDR2 FYNNEI. V lost 6 bases and J lost 9; bases outside the gene matches: 16. CDR3 DNA sequence: TGTGCCAGCAGACCCACCGGGACAGTGACCCGGAGCTACACCTTC. Translated: CASRPTGTVTRSYTF. Drawing the rest from reference TRBV2 and TRBJ1-2, the complete variable domain is EPEVTQTPSHQVTQMGQEVILRCVPISNHLYFYWYRQILGQKVEFLVSFYNNEISEKSEIFDDQFSVERPDGSNFTLKIRSTKLEDSAMYFCASRPTGTVTRSYTFGSGTRLTVV.

The chain's CDR3 is CASSQVSGGTYEQYF. In nucleotides, the CDR3 is TGTGCCAGCAGCCAAGTCTCCGGGGGAACCTACGAGCAGTACTTC. The chain couples TRBV4-2 to TRBJ2-7; the D gene is possibly TRBD2 (6 bases). The V gene lost 1 base and the J gene lost 2 bases, with 12 bases spanning the gap. Germline lookup yields CDR1 LGHNA and CDR2 YNFKEQ. This CDR3 comprises 15 residues.

This clone was seen a handful of times. The rearrangement uses TRBV15 and TRBJ2-1, with D possibly TRBD1 on 5 matching bases. The CDR3 length is 11 residues. V was cut by 4 bases and J by 10 bases, with 8 bases left in between. Per the germline V gene, CDR1 is LNHNV and CDR2 is YYDKDF (reference sequence). CDR3 bases: TGTGCCACCAGCAACCAGGGAGAGCAGTTCTTC. It is translated as CATSNQGEQFF.

The chain uses TRBV5-1 and TRBJ2-5, with TRBD1 matching over 10 bases. The CDR3 sequence is 16 residues long. CDR1 is SGHRS, CDR2 YFSETQ, per germline. With V trimmed by 5 bases and J by 4 bases, 11 bases remained unmatched. The CDR3 bases are TGCGCCAGCAGGACAGGGGGCGCGTGGCAAGGAGAGACCCAGTACTTC. Translated, it gives CASRTGGAWQGETQYF.

The chain has TRBV6-5 and TRBJ2-6; 7 bases agree with TRBD2. The CDR3 consists of 15 residues. Germline trimming cut 7 bases from V and 2 bases from J; bases unmatched to any gene: 5. Germline CDR1 reads MNHEY; CDR2 reads SVGAGI. The CDR3 bases are TGTGCCAGCATCAACCGGGGGGCTGGGGCCAACGTCCTGACTTTC. As protein: CASINRGAGANVLTF.

CDR3 sequence reads: CASSLRQGNYGYTF. Here the CDR3 DNA reads TGTGCCAGCAGCTTGAGACAGGGCAACTATGGCTACACCTTC. V gene TRBV5-4 combines with J gene TRBJ1-2; 7 nucleotides align to TRBD1. This CDR3 contains 14 residues. Germline values: CDR1 SGHNT, CDR2 YYREEE (reference sequence). The V segment lost 1 base and the J segment 2 bases; nucleotides outside the gene matches: 2.

J is TRBJ1-2 and V is TRBV28, with no clear D. Germline V lookup: CDR1 MDHEN, CDR2 SYDVKM. CDR3 length: 14 amino acids. V lost 3 bases and J lost 8, with 16 bases in between. CDR3 coding DNA: TGTGCCAGCAGTTTGGCCCTCCAGTTGGGGGGCTACACCTTC. It yields the protein CASSLALQLGGYTF.

The table lists this clone with a count of one. Its ends do not fully match the called genes, so a read error is possible. V usage is TRBV4-1 and J usage is TRBJ1-1; a weak D match, TRBD1 (6 bases). The CDR3 contains 17 residues. Germline values: CDR1 MGHRA, CDR2 YSYEKL. CDR3 nucleotides: TGCGCCAGCAGCCAAGCAACTATTAGGGGGTTGAAAACTGAAGCTTTCTTT. Residues: CASSQATIRGLKTEAFF.

The rearrangement joins TRBV21-1 to TRBJ2-3; no check of the table's D call, TRBD2, against the DNA was made. TRBV21-1 is marked as a pseudogene. The CDR3 runs to 15 residues. As DNA, the CDR3 is TGTGCCAGCAGCAGGACTAGCGGGTTCACAGATACGCAGTATTTT. Translated, it gives CASSRTSGFTDTQYF.

The V and J genes are TRBV9 and TRBJ1-6, with 7 bases fitting TRBD1. Germline CDR1 SGDLS, CDR2 YYNGEE. V lost 0 bases to trimming and J lost 7 bases; unmatched junction nucleotides: 7. CDR3 length equals 16 residues. DNA of the CDR3: TGTGCCAGCAGCGTAGGGGGAGAGGGGGCAAATTCACCCCTCCACTTT. Protein sequence: CASSVGGEGANSPLHF.

The V and J genes are TRBV19 and TRBJ1-6; D call uncertain. Trimming cost V 1 base and J 0 bases, with 10 bases left between them. The CDR3 consists of 17 residues. Looked up from germline, CDR1 is LNHDA and CDR2 is SQIVND (reference sequence). This CDR3 is CASSIASVSSYNSPLHF. CDR3 DNA sequence: TGTGCCAGTAGTATAGCGAGCGTGAGCTCCTATAATTCACCCCTCCACTTT.

This clone was observed a handful of times. The V gene is TRBV29-1, the J gene TRBJ2-7, with 8 bases aligning to TRBD1. The junction had 6 bases not matched to a gene; V was cut back by 4 bases and J by 4 bases. CDR1 is SQVTM and CDR2 is ANQGSEA in the germline V gene. This CDR3 comprises 13 residues. The DNA of the CDR3 is TGCAGCGTTGGACAGGGGCCAGGGTACGAGCAGTACTTC. Encoded protein: CSVGQGPGYEQYF.

This clone showed up just once. The chain uses TRBV7-6 and TRBJ1-1, with D uncertain. Per the germline V gene, CDR1 is SGHVS and CDR2 is FNYEAQ. The V end lost 4 bases, the J end lost 7 bases, and 10 bases lay between the germline ends. This CDR3 comprises 12 residues. The CDR3 DNA sequence: TGTGCCAGCAGCTCATCCCAATTTGAAGCTTTCTTT. This codes for CASSSSQFEAFF.

This clone has just a few counts. The rearrangement joins TRBV4-2 to TRBJ2-2; TRBD1 is a possible D gene (5 bases). Germline CDR1 reads LGHNA; CDR2 reads YNFKEQ. This CDR3 has 15 residues. Trimming stripped 4 bases from V and 3 bases from J, with 12 bases between. The CDR3, as DNA: TGTGCCAGCAGCCGAGCAGGGCTTGACACCGGGGAGCTGTTTTTT. It is translated as CASSRAGLDTGELFF.

The chain combines TRBV3-1 (or the pseudogene TRBV3-2) with TRBJ2-4; D could derive from TRBD1 or TRBD2 (6 bases each). Looked up from germline, CDR1 is LGHDT and CDR2 is YNNKEL (reference sequence). This CDR3 spans 17 amino acids. Trimming shortened V by 0 bases and J by 11 bases, and 23 bases separated the two germline ends. The CDR3 DNA reads TGTGCCAGCAGCCAAGAACGTAAGGGGGGCAACGTGCAGGTTCAGTACTTC. It codes for CASSQERKGGNVQVQYF.

The rearrangement uses TRBV6-4 and TRBJ2-3; D remains unclear. The CDR3 sequence is 13 residues long. CDR1 and CDR2 (germline): MRHNA, SNTAGT. Deletions cut 0 bases from V and 6 bases from J, with 7 bases between. CDR3 nucleotide sequence: TGTGCCAGCAGTGACTCGACGCAGGATACGCAGTATTTT. Its translation is CASSDSTQDTQYF.

The chain has TRBV3-1 (or the pseudogene TRBV3-2) and TRBJ1-3, with 10 bases fitting TRBD1. V lost 1 base and J lost 4; bases outside the gene matches: 4. The CDR3 has 16 amino acids. Germline loops: CDR1 LGHDT, CDR2 YNNKEL (reference sequence). The CDR3 protein is CASSQGQGAVGNTIYF. The CDR3 DNA is TGTGCCAGCAGCCAAGGACAGGGGGCAGTCGGAAACACCATATATTTT.

This chain uses TRBV10-2 with TRBJ1-1, with D uncertain. Deletions cut 0 bases from V and 10 bases from J, with 9 bases between. Germline CDR1 and CDR2: WSHSY and SAAADI. The CDR3 sequence is 12 residues long. CDR3 DNA sequence: TGCGCCAGCAGTGAGTCAAATCGAGGAGCTTTCTTT. Encoded protein: CASSESNRGAFF.

This chain uses TRBV7-2 with TRBJ1-6, with unresolved D. Germline V gene lookup returns CDR1 SGHTA and CDR2 FQGNSA. V lost 5 bases to trimming and J lost 10 bases, with 21 bases between them. CDR3 length equals 16 residues. CDR3 DNA sequence: TGTGCCAGCAGCCAAGCGGCCACGGAGCCCTACTCACCCCTCCACTTT. Its protein is CASSQAATEPYSPLHF. Full variable domain (outside the CDR3, taken from reference TRBV7-2 and TRBJ1-6): GAGVSQSPSNKVTEKGKDVELRCDPISGHTALYWYRQSLGQGLEFLIYFQGNSAPDKSGLPSDRFSAERTGGSVSTLTIQRTQQEDSAVYLCASSQAATEPYSPLHFGNGTRLTVT.

This chain uses TRBV23-1 with TRBJ1-5; D remains ambiguous. TRBV23-1 is classed as an ORF, of uncertain function. V was shortened by 6 bases and J by 10 bases, with 7 bases between the two germline ends. The CDR3 is 10 amino acids. The DNA of the CDR3 is TGCGCCAGCAGACAGCGTCCCCAGCATTTT. Protein sequence: CASRQRPQHF.

The CDR3: CASSSSGFGYTF. The CDR3 region has the DNA TGTGCCAGCAGCTCGTCGGGTTTTGGCTACACCTTC. The chain carries TRBV7-9 and TRBJ1-2; D not certain. V lost 4 bases and J 7 bases, leaving 10 bases between the germline ends. Germline CDR1 reads SEHNR; CDR2 reads FQNEAQ (reference sequence). The CDR3 has 12 residues.

The rearrangement links TRBV12-3 or TRBV12-4 to TRBJ2-3; unclear D gene. This CDR3 spans 13 amino acids. V was trimmed by 3 bases and J by 4 bases, leaving 8 bases between them. CDR3 nucleotide sequence: TGTGCCAGCAGTTTCGTCGACCCAGATACGCAGTATTTT. Amino acid sequence: CASSFVDPDTQYF.

The chain carries TRBV9 and TRBJ1-2, with D possibly matching TRBD1 (5 bases). CDR1 and CDR2 (germline): SGDLS, YYNGEE. The CDR3 spans 14 residues. V lost 0 bases and J lost 4, with 10 bases in between. CDR3 nucleotide sequence: TGTGCCAGCAGCGTAGAAGACAGCTCCTATGGCTACACCTTC. Protein sequence: CASSVEDSSYGYTF.